This T cell receptor (beta chain) stems from a study of blood T cell repertoires in COVID-19. In germline, CDR1 is SEHNR, CDR2 FQNEAQ (reference sequence). V lost 6 bases and J lost 2; bases outside the gene matches: 17. The CDR3 loop spans 18 amino acids. Generated by immunoSEQ multiplex PCR, the TCRdb table keeps only in-frame clones and is missing some. The sample consists of about 130,000 clones, around 85% of them appearing once. The receptor comes from a woman between 45 and 65 years old who had recovered from COVID-19. This chain uses TRBV7-9 with TRBJ2-3, with TRBD2 matching 7 bases. Sequencing input: peripheral blood. The CDR3 sequence is CASSSSALVAGVTDTQYF. The CDR3, as DNA: TGTGCCAGCAGTTCATCCGCCCTCGTGGCGGGGGTCACAGATACGCAGTATTTT.